These 2 T cell receptor beta chains originate from one sample sequenced in a study of shared clonotypes between healthy human individuals. Repertoires were generated with immunoSEQ multiplex PCR, while TCRdb's copy carries only in-frame clones and drops some. The sample records approximately 1.5 million clones, 95% to 99% being singletons. Sequenced input: naive CD4+ T cells sorted from blood. The subset denotes: CD45RA+ positively selected. The receptors derive from a man aged 30-40 years in good health.

The genes are TRBV28 and TRBJ1-4; D not certain. CDR1 is MDHEN and CDR2 is SYDVKM in the germline V gene. Trimming left V 2 bases short and J 11 bases short, with 12 bases between. CDR3 size: 13 residues. In DNA form, the CDR3 reads TGTGCCAGCAGTTTAGACTTACTGGAGAAACTGTTTTTT. Amino acid sequence: CASSLDLLEKLFF.

The genes are TRBV19 and TRBJ2-7; 7 nucleotides match TRBD1. Germline CDR1 is LNHDA and CDR2 is SQIVND (reference sequence). The CDR3 loop spans 19 amino acids. Losses at the gene ends were 5 bases for V and 3 bases for J; bases not matched to a gene: 22. In nucleotides, the CDR3 is TGTGCCAGTAGTTCGCGACCCGGGGACAGCCCCCCTGAGGTCTACGAGCAGTACTTC. Translated, it gives CASSSRPGDSPPEVYEQYF.